This T cell receptor (beta chain) was recorded in a study of T cell responses to AZD1222 COVID-19 vaccine. Whole-study results and caveats: Baseline seropositivity occurred in only six or seven AZD1222 recipients. Two doses of AZD1222 preceded a rise in Spike-specific TCR breadth and depth.

Comment on this clone: What it binds is not known.

Produced via immunoSEQ multiplex PCR; TCRdb's table is partial and in-frame only. Among about 94,000 clones listed, 85% were seen once. The sequence came from an adult who received the AZD1222 COVID-19 vaccine. The sample consisted of peripheral blood, taken 28 days after the second AZD1222 dose.

The CDR3 is CASSTRTSGSPWYEQYF. The DNA for the CDR3 is TGTGCCAGCAGCACCCGGACTAGCGGGAGCCCCTGGTACGAGCAGTACTTC. The chain employs TRBV3-1 (or the pseudogene TRBV3-2) and TRBJ2-7; 13 positions match TRBD2. After removal of 5 bases from V and 4 bases from J, the junction contained 11 bases not matched to a gene. The CDR3 runs to 17 residues. Per the germline V gene, CDR1 is LGHDT and CDR2 is YNNKEL (reference sequence).